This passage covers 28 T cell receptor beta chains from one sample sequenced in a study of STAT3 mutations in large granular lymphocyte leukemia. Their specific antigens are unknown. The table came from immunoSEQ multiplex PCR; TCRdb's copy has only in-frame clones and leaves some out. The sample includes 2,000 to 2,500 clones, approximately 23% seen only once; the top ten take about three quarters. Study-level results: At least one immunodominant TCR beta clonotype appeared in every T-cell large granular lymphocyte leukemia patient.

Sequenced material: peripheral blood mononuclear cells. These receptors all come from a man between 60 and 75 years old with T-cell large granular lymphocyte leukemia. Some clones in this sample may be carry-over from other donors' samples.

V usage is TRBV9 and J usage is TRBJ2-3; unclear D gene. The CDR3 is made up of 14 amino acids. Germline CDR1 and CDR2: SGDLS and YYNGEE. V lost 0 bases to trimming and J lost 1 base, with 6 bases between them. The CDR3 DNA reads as TGTGCCAGCAGCGTAGAACAGCGCACAGATACGCAGTATTTT. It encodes CASSVEQRTDTQYF.

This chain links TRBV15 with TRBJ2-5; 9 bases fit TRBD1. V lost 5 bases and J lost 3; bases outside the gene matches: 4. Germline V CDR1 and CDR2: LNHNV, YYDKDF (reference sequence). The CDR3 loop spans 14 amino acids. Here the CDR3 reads CATSAGTGKETQYF. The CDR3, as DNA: TGTGCCACCAGCGCCGGGACAGGGAAAGAGACCCAGTACTTC.

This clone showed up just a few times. CDR3 sequence: CASSLGAKRWFF. DNA of the CDR3: TGTGCCAGCAGCTTAGGGGCCAAACGTTGGTTCTTC. V usage is TRBV7-9 and J usage is TRBJ2-1; no clear D. V was trimmed by 1 base and J by 15 bases, leaving 13 bases between them. This CDR3 contains 12 residues. CDR1 is SEHNR and CDR2 is FQNEAQ in the germline V gene (reference sequence). Variable domain in full (rest from reference TRBV7-9 and TRBJ2-1): DTGVSQNPRHKITKRGQNVTFRCDPISEHNRLYWYRQTLGQGPEFLTYFQNEAQLEKSRLLSDRFSAERPKGSFSTLEIQRTEQGDSAMYLCASSLGAKRWFFGPGTRLTVL.

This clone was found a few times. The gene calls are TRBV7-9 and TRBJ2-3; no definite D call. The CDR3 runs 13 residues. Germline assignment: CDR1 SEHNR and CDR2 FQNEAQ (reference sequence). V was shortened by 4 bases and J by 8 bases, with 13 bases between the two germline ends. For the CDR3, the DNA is TGTGCCAGCAGCTCCCGAGGTTGGGGTACGCAGTATTTT. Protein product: CASSSRGWGTQYF. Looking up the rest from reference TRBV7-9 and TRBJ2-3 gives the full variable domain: DTGVSQNPRHKITKRGQNVTFRCDPISEHNRLYWYRQTLGQGPEFLTYFQNEAQLEKSRLLSDRFSAERPKGSFSTLEIQRTEQGDSAMYLCASSSRGWGTQYFGPGTRLTVL.

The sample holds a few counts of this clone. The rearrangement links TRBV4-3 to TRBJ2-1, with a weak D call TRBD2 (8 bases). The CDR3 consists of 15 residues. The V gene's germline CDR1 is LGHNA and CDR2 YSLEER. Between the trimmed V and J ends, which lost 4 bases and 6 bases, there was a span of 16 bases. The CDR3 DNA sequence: TGCGCCAGCAGCCTCGGACTAGCAGGGGGCAATGAGCAGTTCTTC. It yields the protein CASSLGLAGGNEQFF.

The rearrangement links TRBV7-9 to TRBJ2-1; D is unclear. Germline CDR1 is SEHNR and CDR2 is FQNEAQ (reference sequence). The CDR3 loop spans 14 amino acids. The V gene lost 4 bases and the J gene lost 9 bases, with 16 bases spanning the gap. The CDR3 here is CASSSSLGSGEQFF. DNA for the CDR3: TGTGCCAGCAGCTCCTCCTTAGGGTCAGGTGAGCAGTTCTTC.

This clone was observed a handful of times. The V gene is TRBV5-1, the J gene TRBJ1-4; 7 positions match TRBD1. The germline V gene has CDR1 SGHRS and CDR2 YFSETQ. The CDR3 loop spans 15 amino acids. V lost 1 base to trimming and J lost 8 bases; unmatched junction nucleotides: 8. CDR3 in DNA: TGCGCCAGCAGCTTGACTGGGGACAGAGGAGAAAAACTGTTTTTT. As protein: CASSLTGDRGEKLFF.

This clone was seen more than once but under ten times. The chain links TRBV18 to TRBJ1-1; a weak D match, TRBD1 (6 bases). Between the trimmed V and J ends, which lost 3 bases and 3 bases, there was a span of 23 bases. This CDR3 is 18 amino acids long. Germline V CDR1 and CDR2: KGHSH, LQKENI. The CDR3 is CASSPGLGRGQHDTEAFF. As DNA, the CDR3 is TGTGCCAGCTCACCGGGGCTAGGCAGGGGACAACATGACACTGAAGCTTTCTTT.

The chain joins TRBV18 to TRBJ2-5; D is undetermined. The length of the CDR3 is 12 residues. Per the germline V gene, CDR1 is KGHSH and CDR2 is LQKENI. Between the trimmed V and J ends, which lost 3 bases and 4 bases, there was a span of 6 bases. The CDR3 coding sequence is TGTGCCAGCTCACCCCTAGGAGAGACCCAGTACTTC. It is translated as CASSPLGETQYF.

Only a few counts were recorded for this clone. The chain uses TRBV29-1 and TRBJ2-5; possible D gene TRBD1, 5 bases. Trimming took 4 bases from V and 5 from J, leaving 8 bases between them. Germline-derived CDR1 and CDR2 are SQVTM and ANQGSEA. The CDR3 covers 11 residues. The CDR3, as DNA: TGCAGCGTTGTAAAGGGGGAGACCCAGTACTTC. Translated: CSVVKGETQYF.

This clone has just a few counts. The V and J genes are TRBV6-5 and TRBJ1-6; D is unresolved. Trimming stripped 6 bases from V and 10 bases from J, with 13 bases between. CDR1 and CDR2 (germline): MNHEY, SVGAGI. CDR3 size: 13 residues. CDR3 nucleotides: TGTGCCAGCAGGGGCGCTACCGGATCACCCCTCCACTTT. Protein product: CASRGATGSPLHF.

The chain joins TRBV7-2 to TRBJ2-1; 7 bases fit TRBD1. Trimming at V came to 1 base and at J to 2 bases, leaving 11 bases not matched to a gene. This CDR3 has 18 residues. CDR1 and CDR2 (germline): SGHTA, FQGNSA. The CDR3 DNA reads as TGTGCCAGCAGCTTAGTGCTGGGCCGGGACAGTGCCTACAATGAGCAGTTCTTC. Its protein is CASSLVLGRDSAYNEQFF.

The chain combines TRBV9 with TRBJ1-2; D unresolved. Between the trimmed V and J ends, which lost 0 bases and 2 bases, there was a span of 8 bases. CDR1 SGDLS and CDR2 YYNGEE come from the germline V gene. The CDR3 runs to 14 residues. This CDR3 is CASSVDSGNYGYTF. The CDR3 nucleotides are TGTGCCAGCAGCGTAGATTCAGGCAACTATGGCTACACCTTC.

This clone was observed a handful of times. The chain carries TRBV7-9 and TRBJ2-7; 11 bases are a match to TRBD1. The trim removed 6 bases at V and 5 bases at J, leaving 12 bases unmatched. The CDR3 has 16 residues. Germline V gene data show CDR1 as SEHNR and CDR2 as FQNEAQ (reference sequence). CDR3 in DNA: TGTGCCAGCAGTCATGCCCTGGGACAGGGGGGACACGAGCAGTACTTC. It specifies CASSHALGQGGHEQYF.

CDR3 nucleotide sequence: TGCGCCAGCAGCCAAGGAGGGTCCTACGAGCAGTACTTC. The encoded protein is CASSQGGSYEQYF. This sequence joins TRBV4-1 and TRBJ2-7; D perhaps matches TRBD2 (5 bases). The CDR3 sequence is 13 residues long. The germline V gene has CDR1 MGHRA and CDR2 YSYEKL. The germline V and J ends were trimmed by 1 base and 1 base, with 5 bases remaining between them.

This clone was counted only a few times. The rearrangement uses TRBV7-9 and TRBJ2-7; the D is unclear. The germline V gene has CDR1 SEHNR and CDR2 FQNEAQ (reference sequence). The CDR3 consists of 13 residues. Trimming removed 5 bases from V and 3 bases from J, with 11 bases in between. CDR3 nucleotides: TGTGCCAGCAGCCCCGACACCAGCTACGAGCAGTACTTC. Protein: CASSPDTSYEQYF. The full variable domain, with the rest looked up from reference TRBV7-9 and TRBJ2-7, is DTGVSQNPRHKITKRGQNVTFRCDPISEHNRLYWYRQTLGQGPEFLTYFQNEAQLEKSRLLSDRFSAERPKGSFSTLEIQRTEQGDSAMYLCASSPDTSYEQYFGPGTRLTVT.

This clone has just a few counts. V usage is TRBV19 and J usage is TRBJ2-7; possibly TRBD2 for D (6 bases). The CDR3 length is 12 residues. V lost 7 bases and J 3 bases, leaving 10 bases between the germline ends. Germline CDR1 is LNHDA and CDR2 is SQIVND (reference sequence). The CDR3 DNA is TGTGCCAGTAATAGCGGCGTCTACGAGCAGTACGTC. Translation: CASNSGVYEQYV.

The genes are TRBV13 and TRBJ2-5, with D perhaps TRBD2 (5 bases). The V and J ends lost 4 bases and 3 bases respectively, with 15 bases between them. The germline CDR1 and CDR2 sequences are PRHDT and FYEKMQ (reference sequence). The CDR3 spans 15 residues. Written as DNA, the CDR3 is TGTGCCAGCAGCTCAAACTCCGGGGTTGAAGAGACCCAGTACTTC. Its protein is CASSSNSGVEETQYF.

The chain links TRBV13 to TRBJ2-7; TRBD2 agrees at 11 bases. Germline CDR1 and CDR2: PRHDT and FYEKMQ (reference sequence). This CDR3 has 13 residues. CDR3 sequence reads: CASSLAGGLEQYV. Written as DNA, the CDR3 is TGTGCCAGCAGTTTAGCGGGGGGGCTCGAGCAGTACGTC.

CDR3: CASSVFVRGHLLNTGELFF. The CDR3 DNA follows: TGTGCCAGCAGCGTATTCGTCAGGGGCCACCTCCTTAACACCGGGGAGCTGTTTTTT. This sequence joins TRBV9 and TRBJ2-2; D is perhaps TRBD1 (6 bases). From germline, CDR1 is SGDLS and CDR2 YYNGEE. CDR3 length equals 19 residues. The V end lost 1 base, the J end lost 2 bases, and 21 bases lay between the germline ends.

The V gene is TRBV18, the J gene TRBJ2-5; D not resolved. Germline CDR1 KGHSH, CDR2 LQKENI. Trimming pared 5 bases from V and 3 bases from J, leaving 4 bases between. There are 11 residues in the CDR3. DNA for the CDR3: TGTGCCAGCTCAAAGGAAGAGACCCAGTACTTC. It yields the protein CASSKEETQYF.

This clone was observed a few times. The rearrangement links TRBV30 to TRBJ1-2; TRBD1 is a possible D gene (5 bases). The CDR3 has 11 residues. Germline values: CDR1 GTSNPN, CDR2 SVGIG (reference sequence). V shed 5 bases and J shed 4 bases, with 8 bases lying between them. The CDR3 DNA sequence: TGTGCCTGGCAGGGCTCCTATGGCTACACCTTC. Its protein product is CAWQGSYGYTF.

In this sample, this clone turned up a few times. The CDR3 reads CASGLETQYF. The CDR3 DNA reads as TGTGCTAGTGGTTTGGAGACCCAGTACTTC. The V call is TRBV12-5, the J call TRBJ2-5; unclear D gene. Trimming removed 1 base at V and 6 bases at J, with 0 bases between. Germline V CDR1 and CDR2: LGHNT, FRNRAP. This CDR3 is 10 amino acids long.

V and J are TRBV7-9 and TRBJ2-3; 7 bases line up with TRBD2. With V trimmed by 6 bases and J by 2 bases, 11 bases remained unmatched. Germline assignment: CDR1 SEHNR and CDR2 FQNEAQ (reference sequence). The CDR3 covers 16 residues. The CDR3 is CASSEGGRGSTDTQYF. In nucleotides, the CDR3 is TGTGCCAGCAGTGAGGGAGGGCGGGGGTCCACAGATACGCAGTATTTT.

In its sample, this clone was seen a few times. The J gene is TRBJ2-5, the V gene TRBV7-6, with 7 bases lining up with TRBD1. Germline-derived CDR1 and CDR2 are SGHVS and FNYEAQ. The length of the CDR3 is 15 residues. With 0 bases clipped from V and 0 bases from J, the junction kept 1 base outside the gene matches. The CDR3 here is CASSLAGTDQETQYF. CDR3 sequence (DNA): TGTGCCAGCAGCTTAGCCGGGACAGACCAAGAGACCCAGTACTTC.

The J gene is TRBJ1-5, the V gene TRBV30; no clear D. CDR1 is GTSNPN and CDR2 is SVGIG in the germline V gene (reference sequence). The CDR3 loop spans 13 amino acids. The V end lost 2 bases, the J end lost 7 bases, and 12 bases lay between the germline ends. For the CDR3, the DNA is TGTGCCTGGAGTAGTACGGATTTCCAGCCCCAGCATTTT. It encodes CAWSSTDFQPQHF.

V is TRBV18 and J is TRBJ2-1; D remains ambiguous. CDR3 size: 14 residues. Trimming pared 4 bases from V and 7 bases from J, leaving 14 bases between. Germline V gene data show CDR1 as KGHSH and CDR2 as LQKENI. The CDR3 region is CASSLEALGNEQFF. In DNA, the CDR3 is TGTGCCAGCTCACTAGAAGCGTTGGGGAATGAGCAGTTCTTC.

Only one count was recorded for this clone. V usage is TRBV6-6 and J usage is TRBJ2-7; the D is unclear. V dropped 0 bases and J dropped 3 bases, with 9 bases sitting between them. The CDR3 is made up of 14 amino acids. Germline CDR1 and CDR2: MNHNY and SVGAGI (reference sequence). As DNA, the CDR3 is TGTGCCAGCAGTTACTCTACAGACAACTACGAGCAGTACTTC. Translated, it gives CASSYSTDNYEQYF.